This T cell receptor beta chain came from a study of CXCR3-negative and CXCR3-positive naive CD8 T cells. Whole-study findings and limits: The study found more hydrophobic TRB CDR3s in CXCR3-positive naive cells than in CXCR3-negative naive cells.

UMI-labeled TRB cDNA libraries were prepared by 5' RACE. TCRdb reanalyzed the 5' RACE reads, giving one entry per CDR3 protein sequence and no DNA. The listing records 100,000 to 150,000 distinct CDR3 sequences. Note on this clonotype: The antigen is undetermined.

The sequence was collected from a human donor in good health. Some clones in this sample may be carry-over from other donors' samples. Source material: naive CXCR3+ CD8+ T cells from blood. Subset reported: CD45RO-CCR7+CD27+CD95- naive CD8+ T cells expressing CXCR3 (TNR3+).

The CDR3 sequence is CASSPIHRVETQYF. V usage is TRBV12-3 or TRBV12-4 and J usage is TRBJ2-5; as DNA is missing, the TRBD1 call by TCRdb cannot be tested. CDR3 length: 14 residues.